This T cell receptor (beta chain) was obtained from a study of tumor T cells in aggressive B-cell lymphoma. Clones were sequenced by immunoSEQ multiplex PCR, and TCRdb holds only the in-frame ones, with some missing. The data show about 5,600 clones, around 79% seen once. The CDR3 runs 12 residues. In germline, CDR1 is MDHEN, CDR2 SYDVKM. The ends were cut back, 5 bases at V and 6 bases at J, with 11 bases in the middle. Sequenced sample: tumor tissue. The clonotype originates from an adult with diffuse large B cell lymphoma. The chain employs TRBV28 and TRBJ2-7; D remains unclear. The CDR3 is CASSQPGGEQYF. The CDR3 DNA is TGTGCCAGCAGTCAGCCCGGCGGCGAGCAGTACTTC.